The 19 T cell receptor beta chains below come from one sample, sequenced in a study of blood T cell repertoires in COVID-19. Profiled with immunoSEQ multiplex PCR; TCRdb holds only in-frame clones, not every one. Among 30,000 to 40,000 clones listed, more than 75% were seen once. Sequencing used peripheral blood. These receptors all come from an older man with acute or convalescent COVID-19.

The chain recombines TRBV4-2 with TRBJ2-7; perhaps TRBD2 as D (5 bases). CDR1 is LGHNA, CDR2 YNFKEQ, per germline. The length of the CDR3 is 15 residues. Trimming cost V 4 bases and J 5 bases, with 18 bases left between them. CDR3 residues: CASSRGDPGNHEQYF. The DNA of the CDR3 is TGTGCCAGCAGCCGGGGTGATCCGGGAAACCACGAGCAGTACTTC.

The V gene is TRBV30, the J gene TRBJ1-6; TRBD1 might be the D (6 bases). In germline, CDR1 is GTSNPN, CDR2 SVGIG (reference sequence). V lost 6 bases and J lost 5, with 11 bases in between. The CDR3 extends over 13 amino acids. CDR3 DNA: TGTGCCTGTAAGGGGGGGAATAATTCACCCCTCCACTTT. Its translation: CACKGGNNSPLHF.

The V call is TRBV5-1, the J call TRBJ1-5; 9 bases align to TRBD1. The ends lost 4 bases at V and 6 bases at J; junction bases unmatched: 8. Germline assignment: CDR1 SGHRS and CDR2 YFSETQ. The CDR3 totals 15 residues. The CDR3 DNA sequence: TGCGCCAGCAGCCTACAGGGGGCTCTTGGTCAGCCCCAGCATTTT. This sequence encodes CASSLQGALGQPQHF.

In its sample, this clone was seen once. The J gene is TRBJ2-2, the V gene TRBV7-6; weak D call: TRBD1 (5 bases). Germline CDR1 is SGHVS and CDR2 is FNYEAQ. This CDR3 is 15 amino acids long. The V end was cut by 1 base, the J end by 4 bases, with 10 bases between. For the CDR3, the DNA is TGTGCCAGCAGCTTAGGTGGCAGGGTCACCGGGGAGCTGTTTTTT. Amino acids: CASSLGGRVTGELFF. The full variable domain, with the rest looked up from reference TRBV7-6 and TRBJ2-2, is GAGVSQSPRYKVTKRGQDVALRCDPISGHVSLYWYRQALGQGPEFLTYFNYEAQQDKSGLPNDRFSAERPEGSISTLTIQRTEQRDSAMYRCASSLGGRVTGELFFGEGSRLTVL.

CDR3 loop: CASKSGQGADNEKLFF. CDR3 nucleotides: TGTGCCAGCAAATCGGGACAGGGAGCAGACAATGAAAAACTGTTTTTT. The chain recombines TRBV4-2 with TRBJ1-4; 9 bases align to TRBD1. The V gene end was trimmed by 7 bases and the J gene end by 5 bases; junction bases not matched to a gene: 11. Germline V CDR1 and CDR2: LGHNA, YNFKEQ. The CDR3 is 16 amino acids.

This rearrangement joins TRBV2 to TRBJ2-3; maybe TRBD1 (6 bases). CDR1 is SNHLY, CDR2 FYNNEI, per germline. The germline V and J ends were trimmed by 7 bases and 4 bases, with 15 bases remaining between them. There are 14 residues in the CDR3. The chain's CDR3 is CASTSQGGADTQYF. The DNA for the CDR3 is TGTGCCAGCACTTCACAGGGTGGGGCAGATACGCAGTATTTT. The variable domain in full, with the rest retrieved from reference TRBV2 and TRBJ2-3, is EPEVTQTPSHQVTQMGQEVILRCVPISNHLYFYWYRQILGQKVEFLVSFYNNEISEKSEIFDDQFSVERPDGSNFTLKIRSTKLEDSAMYFCASTSQGGADTQYFGPGTRLTVL.

This chain uses TRBV18 with TRBJ2-7; 7 bases map to TRBD1. Trimming removed 5 bases from V and 2 bases from J; junction bases left unmatched: 3. Germline V lookup: CDR1 KGHSH, CDR2 LQKENI. There are 13 residues in the CDR3. CDR3 DNA: TGTGCCAGCTCAGACAGGGTTACCTACGAGCAGTACTTC. This sequence encodes CASSDRVTYEQYF.

This clone has only a few counts. The chain carries TRBV12-3 or TRBV12-4 and TRBJ1-6, with D possibly being TRBD1 (5 bases). The ends were cut back, 5 bases at V and 6 bases at J, with 8 bases in the middle. This CDR3 is 13 amino acids long. The CDR3 DNA reads as TGTGCCAGCAGTCCACAGGCTAATTCACCCCTCCACTTT. Translating gives CASSPQANSPLHF.

This sequence joins TRBV27 and TRBJ2-7, with 9 bases that match TRBD1. There are 15 residues in the CDR3. Germline CDR1 reads MNHEY; CDR2 reads SMNVEV (reference sequence). The J segment lost 3 bases and the V segment lost 6 bases, leaving 9 bases of the junction unmatched. CDR3 in amino acids: CASRFRGQGIYEQYF. CDR3 in DNA: TGTGCCAGCAGATTCCGGGGACAGGGAATCTACGAGCAGTACTTC.

This clone was recorded a few times. CDR3 nucleotide sequence: TGTGCCAGCTCACCACTGAAACCCCTCGGGAACACCGGGGAGCTGTTTTTT. It yields the protein CASSPLKPLGNTGELFF. The chain couples TRBV18 to TRBJ2-2; unclear D gene. The CDR3 is 17 amino acids. The V gene's germline CDR1 is KGHSH and CDR2 LQKENI. The ends were cut back, 1 base at V and 1 base at J, with 13 bases in the middle.

This clone was detected only once. The chain carries TRBV11-1 and TRBJ2-1; no clear D gene. Germline loops: CDR1 SGHAT, CDR2 FQDESV (reference sequence). The CDR3 has 12 amino acids. V gave up 7 bases and J gave up 7 bases, with 11 bases separating them. The CDR3 is CASNRVRNEQFF. The CDR3 DNA reads as TGTGCCAGCAATCGAGTGCGGAATGAGCAGTTCTTC.

The V call is TRBV3-1 (or the pseudogene TRBV3-2), the J call TRBJ1-6; a possible D gene is TRBD1 (5 bases). Germline loops: CDR1 LGHDT, CDR2 YNNKEL (reference sequence). V was trimmed by 1 base and J by 4 bases, leaving 11 bases between them. The CDR3 totals 16 residues. This CDR3 reads CASSQAGTGYNSPLHF. In nucleotides, the CDR3 is TGTGCCAGCAGCCAAGCCGGAACAGGTTATAATTCACCCCTCCACTTT.

The chain combines TRBV5-4 with TRBJ2-2; TRBD2 matches 8 bases. J lost 4 bases, V lost 4 bases, and 6 bases had no gene match. The CDR3 has 15 amino acids. Germline CDR1 is SGHNT and CDR2 is YYREEE (reference sequence). The CDR3 DNA follows: TGTGCCAGCAGCCCCGGACTAGCTCTCACCGGGGAGCTGTTTTTT. Its translation: CASSPGLALTGELFF.

This chain uses TRBV24-1 with TRBJ1-4, with D possibly matching TRBD1 (6 bases). This CDR3 spans 18 amino acids. The germline CDR1 and CDR2 sequences are KGHDR and SFDVKD. V shed 0 bases and J shed 0 bases, with 13 bases lying between them. The CDR3 loop reads CATSDLHTGYATNEKLFF. The DNA for the CDR3 is TGTGCCACCAGTGATTTGCACACAGGGTATGCAACTAATGAAAAACTGTTTTTT.

V usage is TRBV3-1 (or the pseudogene TRBV3-2) and J usage is TRBJ1-1, with D unresolved. This CDR3 spans 14 amino acids. Germline V gene data show CDR1 as LGHDT and CDR2 as YNNKEL (reference sequence). The V gene lost 4 bases and the J gene lost 4 bases, with 13 bases spanning the gap. The DNA of the CDR3 is TGTGCCAGCAGCCGTCCGAGCGCCGGCACTGAAGCTTTCTTT. This gives the protein CASSRPSAGTEAFF.

This clone appeared a single time. V usage is TRBV9 and J usage is TRBJ1-6; 8 bases line up with TRBD1. CDR1 is SGDLS, CDR2 YYNGEE, per germline. The CDR3 contains 14 residues. With V trimmed by 3 bases and J by 5 bases, 1 base remained unmatched. The CDR3 loop reads CASSGQGNNSPLHF. CDR3 nucleotide sequence: TGTGCCAGCAGCGGACAGGGGAATAATTCACCCCTCCACTTT.

This chain connects TRBV19 to TRBJ1-4; 7 positions match TRBD1. V lost 4 bases to trimming and J lost 3 bases; unmatched junction nucleotides: 5. The CDR3 extends over 15 amino acids. In germline, CDR1 is LNHDA, CDR2 SQIVND (reference sequence). CDR3 protein: CASSTKGAANEKLFF. CDR3 sequence (DNA): TGTGCCAGTAGTACCAAGGGGGCGGCTAATGAAAAACTGTTTTTT.

The chain is built from TRBV7-3 and TRBJ2-5; D is possibly TRBD1 (5 bases). Trimming stripped 8 bases from V and 4 bases from J, with 23 bases between. The CDR3 has 16 residues. Germline-derived CDR1 and CDR2 are SGHTA and FQGTGA. The CDR3 nucleotides are TGTGCCAGCGCGAATGATGGGATAACAGGTCGAGAGACCCAGTACTTC. Protein sequence: CASANDGITGRETQYF.

The chain links TRBV5-8 to TRBJ2-7; TRBD2 is a possible D gene (6 bases). Trimming took off 1 base at V and 3 bases at J, with 17 bases between the two ends. The CDR3 contains 16 residues. The V gene's germline CDR1 is SGHTS and CDR2 YDEGEE. The CDR3 bases are TGTGCCAGCAGCTTGCTTCTGACGCGGGACCACTACGAGCAGTACTTC. This translates into CASSLLLTRDHYEQYF.